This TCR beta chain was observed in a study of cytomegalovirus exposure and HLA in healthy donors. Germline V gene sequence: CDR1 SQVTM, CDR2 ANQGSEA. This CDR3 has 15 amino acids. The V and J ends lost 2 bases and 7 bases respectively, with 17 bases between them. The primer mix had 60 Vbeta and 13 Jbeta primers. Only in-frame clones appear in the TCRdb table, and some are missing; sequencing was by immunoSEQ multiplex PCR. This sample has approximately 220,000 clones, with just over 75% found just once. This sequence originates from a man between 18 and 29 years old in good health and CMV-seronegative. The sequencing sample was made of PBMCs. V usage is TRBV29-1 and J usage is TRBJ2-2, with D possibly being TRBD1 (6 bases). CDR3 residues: CSVEINAQGIGELFF. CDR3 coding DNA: TGCAGCGTTGAAATAAATGCTCAGGGGATCGGGGAGCTGTTTTTT.